This T cell receptor beta chain emerged from a study of T cell repertoires in cytomegalovirus infection. Overall study: HLA-B-restricted CMV epitopes that are well studied, plus recently identified HLA-C-restricted ones, were used by the study. Indicated by public TCR beta signatures were CMV infection and matching HLA type. Study findings and constraints: HLA-C-restricted CMV-specific TCR beta clonotypes prevailed in the ex vivo response. Totalled public TCR beta family frequency picked out people who carried CMV plus the relevant HLA.

TCRdb called the reads again in MiXCR, with one record for every CDR3 protein. Of under 350,000 distinct CDR3 sequences listed, around 20% are singletons. J lost 6 bases, V lost 3 bases, and 10 bases had no gene match. The CDR3 runs to 16 residues. Germline V lookup: CDR1 DFQATT, CDR2 SNEGSKA (reference sequence). There are many counts of this clonotype. Its antigen remains unknown. The receptor was derived from a human donor in good health (CMV status not recorded). Some clones in this sample may be carry-over from other donors' samples. The specimen was cultured PBMCs, collected from culture after CMV antigen stimulation. V usage is TRBV20-1 and J usage is TRBJ1-6; 8 bases line up with TRBD1. The CDR3 here is CSARPDRGVGNSPLHF. The DNA of the CDR3 is TGCAGTGCTAGGCCCGACAGGGGAGTAGGTAATTCACCCCTCCACTTT.